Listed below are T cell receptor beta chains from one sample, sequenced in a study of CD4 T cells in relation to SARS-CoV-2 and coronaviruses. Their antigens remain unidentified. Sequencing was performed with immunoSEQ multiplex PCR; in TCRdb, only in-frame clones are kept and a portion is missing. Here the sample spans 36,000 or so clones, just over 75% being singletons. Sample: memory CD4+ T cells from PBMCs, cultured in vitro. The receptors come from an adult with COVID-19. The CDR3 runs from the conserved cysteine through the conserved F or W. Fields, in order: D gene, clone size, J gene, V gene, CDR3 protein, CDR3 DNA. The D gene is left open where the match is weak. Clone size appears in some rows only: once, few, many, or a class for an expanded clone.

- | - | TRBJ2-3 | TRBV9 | CASSVGVSISTDTQYF | TGTGCCAGCAGCGTGGGGGTGTCTATTAGTACAGATACGCAGTATTTT
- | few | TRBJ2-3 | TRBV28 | CASSSSLALSTDTQYF | TGTGCCAGCAGTTCCTCTCTAGCCCTAAGCACAGATACGCAGTATTTT
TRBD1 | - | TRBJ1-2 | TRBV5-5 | CASSATTGGGGYTF | TGTGCCAGCAGCGCGACCACAGGGGGTGGTGGCTACACCTTC
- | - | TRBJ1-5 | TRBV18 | CASSPPSGAQHF | TGTGCCAGCTCACCACCCTCAGGGGCCCAGCATTTT
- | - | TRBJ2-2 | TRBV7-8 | CASKEGSTGELFF | TGTGCCAGCAAGGAGGGGAGCACCGGGGAGCTGTTTTTT
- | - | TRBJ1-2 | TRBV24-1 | CATAEPYGYTF | TGTGCCACCGCGGAACCCTATGGCTACACCTTC
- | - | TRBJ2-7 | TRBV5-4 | CATAHGTRREEQYF | TGTGCCACCGCTCATGGGACGAGAAGGGAGGAGCAGTACTTC
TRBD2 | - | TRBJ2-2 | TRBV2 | CASSALAGSTGELFF | TGTGCCAGCAGTGCACTAGCGGGTAGCACCGGGGAGCTGTTTTTT
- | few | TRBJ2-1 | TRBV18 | CASSLRSSYNEQFF | TGTGCCAGCTCACTCCGCAGCTCCTACAATGAGCAGTTCTTC
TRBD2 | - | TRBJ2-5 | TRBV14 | CASKRETQETQYF | TGTGCCAGTAAGCGGGAAACCCAAGAGACCCAGTACTTC
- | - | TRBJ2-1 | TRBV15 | CATSRDRNYNEQFF | TGTGCCACCAGCAGAGACAGAAACTACAATGAGCAGTTCTTC
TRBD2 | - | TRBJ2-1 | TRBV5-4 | CASSLSSGSSYNEQFF | TGTGCCAGCAGCCTAAGTAGCGGGAGCTCCTACAATGAGCAGTTCTTC
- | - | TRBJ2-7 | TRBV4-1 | CASSQTRTDRYEQYF | TGCGCCAGCAGCCAGACGAGGACGGATCGCTACGAGCAGTACTTC
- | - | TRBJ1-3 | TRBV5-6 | CASSQAPGSGNTIYF | TGTGCCAGCAGCCAAGCTCCAGGGTCCGGAAACACCATATATTTT
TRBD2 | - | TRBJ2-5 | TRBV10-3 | CAISEFVGGLEETQYF | TGTGCCATCAGTGAGTTTGTGGGAGGGTTGGAGGAGACCCAGTACTTC
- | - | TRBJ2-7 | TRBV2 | CASISLGAYEQYF | TGTGCCAGCATCTCCCTGGGGGCCTACGAGCAGTACTTC
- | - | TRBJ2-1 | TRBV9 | CASSVFPGDNEQFF | TGTGCCAGCAGCGTATTTCCAGGGGACAATGAGCAGTTCTTC
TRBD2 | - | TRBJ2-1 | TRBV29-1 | CSVPGLAGYNEQFF | TGCAGCGTTCCGGGACTAGCGGGATACAATGAGCAGTTCTTC
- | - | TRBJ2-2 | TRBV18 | CASSPSVARGTGELFF | TGTGCCAGCTCACCCTCAGTAGCGCGGGGCACCGGGGAGCTGTTTTTT
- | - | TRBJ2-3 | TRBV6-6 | CASSPGLTDTQYF | TGTGCCAGCAGCCCCGGACTTACAGATACGCAGTATTTT
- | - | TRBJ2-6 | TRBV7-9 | CASSDRQNDGGANVLTF | TGTGCCAGCAGCGACCGACAGAATGATGGTGGGGCCAACGTCCTGACTTTC
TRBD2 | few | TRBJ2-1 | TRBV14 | CASSQVSGGTEQFF | TGTGCCAGCAGCCAAGTTTCGGGGGGTACGGAGCAGTTCTTC
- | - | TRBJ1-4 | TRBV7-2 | CASSPRMANEKLFF | TGTGCCAGCAGCCCCAGGATGGCTAATGAAAAACTGTTTTTT
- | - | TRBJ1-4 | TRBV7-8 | CASSADSTTNEKLFF | TGTGCCAGCAGCGCGGACAGCACAACTAATGAAAAACTGTTTTTT
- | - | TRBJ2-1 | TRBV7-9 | CASSLNTGNEQFF | TGTGCCAGCAGCTTAAACACAGGGAATGAGCAGTTCTTC
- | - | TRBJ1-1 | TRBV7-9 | CASTQPGVRGTEAFF | TGTGCCAGCACCCAGCCGGGGGTAAGAGGCACTGAAGCTTTCTTT
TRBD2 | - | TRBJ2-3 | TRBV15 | CATSGRITSASTDTQYF | TGTGCCACCAGCGGAAGAATCACTAGCGCTAGCACAGATACGCAGTATTTT
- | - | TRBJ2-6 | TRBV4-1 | CASSQDFSPTGIRANVLTF | TGCGCCAGCAGCCAAGATTTTTCCCCGACAGGCATTCGGGCCAACGTCCTGACTTTC
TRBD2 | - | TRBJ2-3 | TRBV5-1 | CASSTGTSAQGDTQYF | TGCGCCAGCAGCACGGGGACTAGCGCCCAGGGGGATACGCAGTATTTT
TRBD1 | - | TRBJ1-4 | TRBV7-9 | CASSHNADRAGEKLFF | TGTGCCAGCAGCCACAACGCCGACAGGGCGGGTGAAAAACTGTTTTTT
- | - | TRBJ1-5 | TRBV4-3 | CASSQSTVQPQHF | TGCGCCAGCAGCCAATCTACAGTTCAGCCCCAGCATTTT
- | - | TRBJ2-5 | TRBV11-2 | CASSFAHQETQYF | TGTGCCAGCAGCTTCGCTCACCAAGAGACCCAGTACTTC
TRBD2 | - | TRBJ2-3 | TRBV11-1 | CASSPRAGDTDTQYF | TGTGCCAGCAGCCCCCGGGCGGGAGATACAGATACGCAGTATTTT
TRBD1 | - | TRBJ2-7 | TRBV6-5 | CASSRQGKYEQYF | TGTGCCAGCAGTCGACAGGGGAAGTACGAGCAGTACTTC
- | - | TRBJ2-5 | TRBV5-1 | CASSPLTTRFQETQYF | TGCGCCAGCAGCCCCCTAACAACTAGATTCCAAGAGACCCAGTACTTC
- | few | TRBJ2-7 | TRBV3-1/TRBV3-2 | CASSRSYEQYF | TGTGCCAGCAGCCGCTCCTACGAGCAGTACTTC
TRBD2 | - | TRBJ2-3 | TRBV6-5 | CASRAGVSTDTQYF | TGTGCCAGCCGAGCGGGAGTCAGCACAGATACGCAGTATTTT
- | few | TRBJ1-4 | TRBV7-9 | CASSSTLVGEKLFF | TGTGCCAGCAGCTCAACGCTGGTCGGAGAAAAACTGTTTTTT
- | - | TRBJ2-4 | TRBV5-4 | CASSLAAKNIQYF | TGTGCCAGCAGCTTGGCAGCCAAAAACATTCAGTACTTC